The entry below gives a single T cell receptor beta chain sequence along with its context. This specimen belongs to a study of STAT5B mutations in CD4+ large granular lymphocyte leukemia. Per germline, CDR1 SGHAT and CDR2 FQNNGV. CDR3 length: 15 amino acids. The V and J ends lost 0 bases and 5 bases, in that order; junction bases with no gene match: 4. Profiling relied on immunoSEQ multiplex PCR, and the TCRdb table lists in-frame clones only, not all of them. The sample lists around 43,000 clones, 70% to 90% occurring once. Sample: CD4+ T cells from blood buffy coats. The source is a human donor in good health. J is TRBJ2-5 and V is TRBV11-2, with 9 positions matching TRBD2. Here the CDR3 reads CASSLDKREVETQYF. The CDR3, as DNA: TGTGCCAGCAGCTTAGATAAGCGGGAGGTGGAGACCCAGTACTTC.